The 4 T cell receptor beta chains below were found in one sample sequenced in a study of persistence of HIV-infected CD4 T cells (dated by TCRdb to the early 2020s). Their cognate antigens are unknown. This specimen's treatment or condition label, per the study, means: suppressive antiretroviral therapy. As a nonspecific positive control representing the CD4+ T cell repertoire, the cells were stimulated with anti-CD3/anti-CD28 magnetic beads. Sorting of responding CD4+ T cells was based on upregulation of both CD40 ligand and CD69. The immunoSEQ hsTCRB assay version 4, run in survey mode, was used to sequence TCRbeta repertoires from genomic DNA. Here the immuneACCESS table is served through TCRdb, limited to in-frame sequences with V and J called. Missing clones are a known gap in these copies; in checked studies unresolved V genes cover under half, and the rest lacks a known reason. The sample yields about 45,000 clones; more than 85% were counted once. The ten largest clones represent around 1.8% of the sample.

Sequenced material: CD4+ T cells sorted from PBMCs after approximately 19-hour stimulation, taken from a patient who received antiretroviral therapy. In the paper's terms, the cell subset or site label means: CD40L+CD69+ CD4 T cells responding to anti-CD3/anti-CD28 beads, representing the overall repertoire. These receptors all stem from an adult man with HIV who was CMV-seropositive.

The count of this clone is one. V gene TRBV7-9 combines with J gene TRBJ2-2; no reliable D call. Per germline, CDR1 SEHNR and CDR2 FQNEAQ (reference sequence). The CDR3 extends over 16 amino acids. The V end lost 7 bases, the J end lost 0 bases, and 15 bases lay between the germline ends. CDR3 bases: TGTGCCAGCACCCACCCCGTGGTTGCGAACACCGGGGAGCTGTTTTTT. This gives the protein CASTHPVVANTGELFF.

V gene TRBV15 combines with J gene TRBJ2-1, with 10 bases lining up with TRBD2. The length of the CDR3 is 15 residues. V lost 5 bases to trimming and J lost 8 bases; unmatched junction nucleotides: 9. Per germline, CDR1 LNHNV and CDR2 YYDKDF (reference sequence). The CDR3 loop is CATSVLAGAGDEQFF. CDR3 DNA: TGTGCCACCAGCGTTCTAGCGGGGGCCGGGGATGAGCAGTTCTTC.

The rearrangement uses TRBV20-1 and TRBJ2-5; 10 nucleotides line up with TRBD2. This CDR3 region has 15 residues. The trim removed 3 bases at V and 2 bases at J, leaving 6 bases unmatched. CDR1 DFQATT and CDR2 SNEGSKA come from the germline V gene (reference sequence). The CDR3 DNA follows: TGCAGTGCTAGTCCTAGCGGGGGAGTGCAAGAGACCCAGTACTTC. Its translation: CSASPSGGVQETQYF.

V is TRBV3-1 (or the pseudogene TRBV3-2) and J is TRBJ2-7; D remains ambiguous. The length of the CDR3 is 14 residues. Germline V gives CDR1 LGHDT, CDR2 YNNKEL (reference sequence). V was pared by 1 base and J by 0 bases, with 7 bases between. The CDR3 is CASSQGPSSYEQYF. CDR3 DNA sequence: TGTGCCAGCAGCCAAGGGCCTAGCTCCTACGAGCAGTACTTC.